This T cell receptor (beta chain) was captured by sequencing in a study of blood T cell repertoires in COVID-19. Germline CDR1 reads SEHNR; CDR2 reads FQNEAQ (reference sequence). This CDR3 comprises 16 residues. J lost 0 bases, V lost 5 bases, and 5 bases had no gene match. Data came from immunoSEQ multiplex PCR; TCRdb stores just in-frame clones and leaves some out. The sample has over 250,000 clones, around 89% seen once. Specimen: PBMCs or T cells enriched from blood (not recorded which). The sequence derives from a man between 35 and 55 years old who had recovered from COVID-19. The J gene is TRBJ2-1, the V gene TRBV7-9; 9 bases fit TRBD1. This chain's CDR3 is CASSGWTGDSYNEQFF. CDR3 DNA sequence: TGTGCCAGCAGCGGATGGACAGGGGACTCCTACAATGAGCAGTTCTTC.